These T cell receptor beta chains were read from a single sample in a study of cytomegalovirus exposure and HLA in healthy donors. TCRdb's table, derived via immunoSEQ multiplex PCR, lists solely in-frame clones and lacks some. The sample gives about 170,000 clones, roughly 86% of which show up once; less than 3% is in the top ten. The sample comprised PBMCs. The source is a man younger than 35 in good health and CMV-seropositive. CDR3s include the opening cysteine and the closing phenylalanine or tryptophan. The order of the fields is V gene, D gene, J gene, clone size, CDR3 protein, CDR3 DNA. A D gene is named only where the DNA matches it firmly. Expanded clones are given a class, and other clones once, few, many or no size at all.

TRBV7-2	TRBD2	TRBJ2-7	-	CASSTLAGVSYEQYF	TGTGCCAGCAGCACGCTAGCGGGGGTCTCCTACGAGCAGTACTTC
TRBV4-1	-	TRBJ2-3	-	CASSTRNMGADTQYF	TGCGCCAGCAGCACGCGCAACATGGGCGCAGATACGCAGTATTTT
TRBV27	-	TRBJ1-5	once	CASSLWWGGNQPQHF	TGTGCCAGCAGTTTATGGTGGGGCGGCAATCAGCCCCAGCATTTT
TRBV21-1	-	TRBJ1-5	-	CASTRQVQPQHF	TGTGCCAGTACGAGACAGGTACAGCCCCAGCATTTT
TRBV28	TRBD1	TRBJ1-1	-	CATRQGGGTEAFF	TGTGCCACGCGACAGGGAGGAGGAACTGAAGCTTTCTTT
TRBV6-1	-	TRBJ1-2	-	CASSPNELYGYTF	TGTGCCAGCAGCCCTAATGAGCTCTATGGCTACACCTTC
TRBV5-1	TRBD2	TRBJ2-1	-	CASSLASGGADEQFF	TGCGCCAGCAGCTTGGCTAGCGGGGGGGCAGATGAGCAGTTCTTC
TRBV28	TRBD1	TRBJ2-5	-	CASGPGGGGETQYF	TGTGCCAGCGGCCCAGGGGGCGGTGGGGAGACCCAGTACTTC
TRBV11-2	-	TRBJ2-1	-	CASSLLPVPTYNEQFF	TGTGCCAGCAGCTTATTACCGGTTCCAACCTACAATGAGCAGTTCTTC
TRBV28	-	TRBJ2-1	-	CASMELGKFGSEQFF	TGTGCCAGCATGGAATTGGGGAAATTTGGGAGTGAGCAGTTCTTC
TRBV6-5	TRBD1	TRBJ1-3	-	CASSSFDRGGNTIYF	TGTGCCAGCAGTTCCTTCGACAGGGGAGGAAACACCATATATTTT
TRBV30	TRBD2	TRBJ2-5	-	CAWSVRLRGGAQETQYF	TGTGCCTGGAGTGTACGATTGCGGGGGGGGGCCCAAGAGACCCAGTACTTC
TRBV18	-	TRBJ1-2	-	CASSPQSPGGYGYTF	TGTGCCAGCTCACCACAAAGCCCCGGGGGCTATGGCTACACCTTC
TRBV14	TRBD2	TRBJ2-3	-	CASSHLGLAGAYGRADTQYF	TGTGCCAGCAGCCATCTGGGACTAGCGGGGGCCTACGGCAGGGCAGATACGCAGTATTTT
TRBV7-2	TRBD2	TRBJ2-7	few	CASSLVRELNEQYF	TGTGCCAGCAGCTTAGTGCGGGAGTTAAACGAGCAGTACTTC
TRBV4-3	-	TRBJ1-5	-	CASSQGAALGANQPQHF	TGCGCCAGCAGCCAAGGGGCCGCTTTAGGTGCCAATCAGCCCCAGCATTTT
TRBV9	-	TRBJ1-2	-	CASSEVSGGGNSF	TGTGCCAGCAGCGAGGTATCGGGGGGCGGTAACAGCTTC
TRBV11-2	TRBD1	TRBJ2-7	once	CASSTGQTYEQYF	TGTGCCAGCAGCACGGGACAGACCTACGAGCAGTACTTC
TRBV4-1	-	TRBJ2-1	-	CASSQEGGSYNEQFF	TGCGCCAGCAGCCAAGAGGGGGGCTCCTACAATGAGCAGTTCTTC
TRBV4-1	TRBD2	TRBJ2-2	-	CASSQVGSGRPTGELFF	TGCGCCAGCAGCCAAGTGGGTAGCGGGAGGCCCACCGGGGAGCTGTTTTTT
TRBV7-2	TRBD1	TRBJ1-5	-	CASSLQGNQPQHF	TGTGCCAGCAGTCTACAGGGGAATCAGCCCCAGCATTTT
TRBV27	-	TRBJ2-7	few	CASSLKGRAYEQYF	TGTGCCAGCAGTTTAAAAGGGAGAGCCTACGAGCAGTACTTC
TRBV6-5	-	TRBJ2-6	-	CASSYIAGANVLTF	TGTGCCAGCAGTTACATAGCTGGGGCCAACGTCCTGACTTTC
TRBV9	-	TRBJ2-2	-	CASSVAVGAGELFF	TGTGCCAGCAGCGTAGCGGTAGGAGCCGGGGAGCTGTTTTTT
TRBV7-9	TRBD1	TRBJ2-2	-	CASSSGQGNTGELFF	TGTGCCAGCAGCTCGGGACAGGGGAACACCGGGGAGCTGTTTTTT
TRBV9	-	TRBJ1-1	-	CASSVVPSPTGEAFF	TGTGCCAGCAGCGTAGTTCCATCTCCAACGGGTGAAGCTTTCTTT
TRBV6-1	-	TRBJ1-1	-	CASSEQGTGGTEAFF	TGTGCCAGCAGTGAACAGGGGACCGGTGGGACTGAAGCTTTCTTT
TRBV7-9	TRBD2	TRBJ2-5	-	CASSSLLAGDGETQYF	TGTGCCAGCAGCTCTCTACTAGCGGGAGACGGAGAGACCCAGTACTTC
TRBV4-2	-	TRBJ1-1	-	CASSQLEKNTEAFF	TGTGCCAGCAGCCAGTTAGAGAAGAACACTGAAGCTTTCTTT
TRBV7-8	-	TRBJ2-7	once	CASSLARAYEQYF	TGTGCCAGCAGCTTAGCCCGAGCCTACGAGCAGTACTTC
TRBV10-3	-	TRBJ1-1	once	CAISLQGSTEAFF	TGTGCCATCAGTTTACAGGGTTCCACTGAAGCTTTCTTT
TRBV5-1	TRBD1	TRBJ2-1	-	CASSPRTGALYNEQFF	TGCGCCAGCAGCCCACGGACAGGGGCACTTTACAATGAGCAGTTCTTC
TRBV27	TRBD2	TRBJ2-7	-	CASSFRAGGRSYEQYF	TGTGCCAGCAGTTTCCGGGCGGGAGGGCGGTCCTACGAGCAGTACTTC
TRBV6-5	-	TRBJ1-1	-	CASQGLNTEAFF	TGTGCCAGCCAGGGGTTGAACACTGAAGCTTTCTTT
TRBV10-3	-	TRBJ2-7	-	CATRTEILREQYF	TGTGCCACCAGGACAGAGATCCTTAGAGAGCAGTACTTC
TRBV6-5	-	TRBJ2-1	-	CASSYSTFGDNEQFF	TGTGCCAGCAGTTACTCGACCTTTGGAGACAATGAGCAGTTCTTC
TRBV5-6	-	TRBJ2-5	-	CASSPRSWYQETQYF	TGTGCCAGCAGCCCCCGGAGCTGGTACCAAGAGACCCAGTACTTC
TRBV9	TRBD1	TRBJ1-5	-	CASSAGQGNQPQHF	TGTGCCAGCAGCGCGGGACAGGGCAATCAGCCCCAGCATTTT
TRBV9	-	TRBJ2-6	-	CASSHRVSYSGANVLTF	TGTGCCAGCAGCCACAGGGTGAGCTACTCTGGGGCCAACGTCCTGACTTTC
TRBV13	TRBD2	TRBJ2-7	-	CASTIAGGSYEQYF	TGTGCCAGCACCATAGCGGGGGGATCCTACGAGCAGTACTTC
TRBV5-4	-	TRBJ2-7	-	CASSGGRTGVVEQYF	TGTGCCAGCAGCGGAGGGCGGACAGGCGTGGTCGAGCAGTACTTC